This T cell receptor beta chain was documented in a study of T cells in Graves' hyperthyroidism and ophthalmopathy. Study-level points and caveats: Most thyroid-expanded clonotypes above 0.001 were also found in blood.

CDR3 length: 16 amino acids. Germline V gives CDR1 SGHTA, CDR2 FQGNSA. V trimming: 5 bases; J trimming: 1 base; junction bases outside the gene matches: 5. This clonotype has just one count. What it recognizes is unknown. Amplification of TCR beta CDR3 regions used RNA as the template. HTBI primers were the set used in a first-round RT-PCR of the TCR CDR3. A single record per CDR3 protein comes from TCRdb applying MiXCR to the multiplex PCR reads. The sample carries fewer than 650,000 distinct CDR3 sequences, 11% to 15% recorded once. The origin of this receptor is a woman aged 18-35 years with Graves' ophthalmopathy. The chain is built from TRBV7-2 and TRBJ2-2, with 9 bases aligning to TRBD2. Material: blood. The CDR3 DNA reads as TGTGCCAGCAGCCCAAATAGCGGGAGGAACACCGGGGAGCTGTTTTTT. This sequence encodes CASSPNSGRNTGELFF.